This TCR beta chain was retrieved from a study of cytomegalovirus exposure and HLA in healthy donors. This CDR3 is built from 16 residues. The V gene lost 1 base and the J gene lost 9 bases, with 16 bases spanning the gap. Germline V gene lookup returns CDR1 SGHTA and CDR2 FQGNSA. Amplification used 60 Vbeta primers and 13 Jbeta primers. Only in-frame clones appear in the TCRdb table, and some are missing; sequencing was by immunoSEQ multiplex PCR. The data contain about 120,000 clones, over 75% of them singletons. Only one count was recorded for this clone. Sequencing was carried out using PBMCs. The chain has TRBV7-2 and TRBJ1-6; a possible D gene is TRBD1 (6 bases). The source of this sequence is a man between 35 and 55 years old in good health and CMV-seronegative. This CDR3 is CASSLVPRGAGSPLHF. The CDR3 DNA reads TGTGCCAGCAGCTTAGTCCCCCGGGGGGCGGGTTCACCCCTCCACTTT.